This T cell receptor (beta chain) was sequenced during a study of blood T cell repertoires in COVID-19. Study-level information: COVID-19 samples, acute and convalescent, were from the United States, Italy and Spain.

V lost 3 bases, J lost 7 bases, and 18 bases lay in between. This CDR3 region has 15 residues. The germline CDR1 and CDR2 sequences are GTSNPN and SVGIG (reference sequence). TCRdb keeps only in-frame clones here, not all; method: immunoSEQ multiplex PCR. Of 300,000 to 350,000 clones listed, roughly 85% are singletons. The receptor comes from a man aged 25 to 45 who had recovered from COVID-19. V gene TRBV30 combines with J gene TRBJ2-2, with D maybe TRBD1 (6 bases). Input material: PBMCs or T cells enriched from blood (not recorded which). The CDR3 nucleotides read TGTGCCTGGAGGCCCGGGACATTTCTGGGCGGGGAGCTGTTTTTT. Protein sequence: CAWRPGTFLGGELFF.